The clone carrying this T cell receptor (beta chain) was seen repeatedly, ten times or more. Its antigen is undetermined. The data belong to a study of molecular identifiers for immune sequencing clone quantification. The CDR3 length is 13 residues. Germline loops: CDR1 MNHEY, CDR2 SVGAGI. The ends were cut back, 4 bases at V and 0 bases at J, with 6 bases in the middle. TCRdb fed the PCR reads into MiXCR, producing one record per CDR3 protein. The profile shows around 70,000 distinct CDR3 sequences, 15% to 20% of them singletons. The study's findings and limits: Clones exceeding 20 RNA copies carried over 97% of effector molecules but under 1% of naive-cell molecules. Among about a million naive cells, spiked Jurkat TCR RNA from a single cell was reportedly detectable.

Material for sequencing was naive CD8+ T cells from blood, with Jurkat cell RNA spiked in. Subset noted: FACS-sorted CD8+CD4-CCR7+CD45RA+ naive T cells. The genes are TRBV6-5 and TRBJ2-5; D not resolved. The TCR originated in a human donor in good health. Some libraries in this study had Jurkat cell RNA spiked in. Here the CDR3 DNA reads TGTGCCAGCAGTTTGCAGTACCAAGAGACCCAGTACTTC. Its translation: CASSLQYQETQYF.